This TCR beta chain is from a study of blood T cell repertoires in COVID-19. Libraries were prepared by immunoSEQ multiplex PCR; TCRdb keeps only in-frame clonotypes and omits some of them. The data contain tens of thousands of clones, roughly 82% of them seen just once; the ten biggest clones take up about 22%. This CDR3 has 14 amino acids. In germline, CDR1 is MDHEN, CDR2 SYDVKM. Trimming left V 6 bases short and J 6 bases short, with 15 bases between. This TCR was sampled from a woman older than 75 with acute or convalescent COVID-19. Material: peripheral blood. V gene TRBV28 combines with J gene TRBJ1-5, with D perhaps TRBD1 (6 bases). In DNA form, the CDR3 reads TGTGCCAGCAGCGCCACAGGGCTGAGTCAGCCCCAGCATTTT. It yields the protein CASSATGLSQPQHF.